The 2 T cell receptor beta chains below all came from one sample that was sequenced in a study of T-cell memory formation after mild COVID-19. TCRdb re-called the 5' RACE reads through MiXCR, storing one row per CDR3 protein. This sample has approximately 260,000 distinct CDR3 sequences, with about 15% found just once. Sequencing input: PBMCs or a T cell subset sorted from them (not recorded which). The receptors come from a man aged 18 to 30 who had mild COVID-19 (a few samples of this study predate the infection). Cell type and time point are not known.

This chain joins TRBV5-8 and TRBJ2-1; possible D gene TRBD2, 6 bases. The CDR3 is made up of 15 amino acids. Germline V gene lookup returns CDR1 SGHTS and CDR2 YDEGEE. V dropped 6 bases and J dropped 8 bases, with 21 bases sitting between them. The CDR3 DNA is TGTGCCAGCACCCTTAGGAAGTGGGGGGACGATGAGCAGTTCTTC. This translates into CASTLRKWGDDEQFF.

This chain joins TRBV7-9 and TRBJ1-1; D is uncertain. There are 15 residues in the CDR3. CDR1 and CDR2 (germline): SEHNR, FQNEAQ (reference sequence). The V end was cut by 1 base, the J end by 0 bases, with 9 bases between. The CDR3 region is CASSLGGSLNTEAFF. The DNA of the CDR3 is TGTGCCAGCAGCTTAGGCGGGTCACTGAACACTGAAGCTTTCTTT.